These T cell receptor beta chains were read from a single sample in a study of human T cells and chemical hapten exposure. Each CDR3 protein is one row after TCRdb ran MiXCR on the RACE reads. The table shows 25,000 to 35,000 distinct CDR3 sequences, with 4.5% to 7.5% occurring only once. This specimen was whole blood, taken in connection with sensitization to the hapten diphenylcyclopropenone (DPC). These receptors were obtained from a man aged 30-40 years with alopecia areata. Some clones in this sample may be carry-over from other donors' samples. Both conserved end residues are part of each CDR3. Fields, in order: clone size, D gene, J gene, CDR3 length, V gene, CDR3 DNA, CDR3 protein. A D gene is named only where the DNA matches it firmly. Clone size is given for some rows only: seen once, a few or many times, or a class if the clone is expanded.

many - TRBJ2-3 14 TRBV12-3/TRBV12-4 TGTGCCAGCAGTTTCGGGACTCGCACAGATACGCAGTATTTT CASSFGTRTDTQYF
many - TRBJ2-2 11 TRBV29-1 TGCAGCGCCAGGGTTCCCGGGGAGCTGTTTTTT CSARVPGELFF
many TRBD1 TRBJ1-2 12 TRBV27 TGTGCCAGCAGGGGACAGGGTGGTGGCTACACCTTC CASRGQGGGYTF
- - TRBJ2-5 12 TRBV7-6 TGTGCCAGCAGCTTGTATAGAGAGACCCAGTACTTC CASSLYRETQYF
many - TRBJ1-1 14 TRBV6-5 TGTGCCAGCAGTTACGAAGACAGCGGCACTGAAGCTTTCTTT CASSYEDSGTEAFF
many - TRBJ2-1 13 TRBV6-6 TGTACCAGCAGTTACGTGGAGGACAATGAGCAGTTCTTC CTSSYVEDNEQFF
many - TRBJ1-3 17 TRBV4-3 TGCGCCAGCAGCCAAGATTTTGGTGGGCAGGCGGCAAACACCATATATTTT CASSQDFGGQAANTIYF
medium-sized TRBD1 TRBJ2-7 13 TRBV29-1 TGCAGCGTCGAGGGACAGGGGGTTAACGAGCAGTACTTC CSVEGQGVNEQYF
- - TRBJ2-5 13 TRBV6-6 TGTGCCAGCAGTTTTCAAGTACAAGAGACCCAGTACTTC CASSFQVQETQYF
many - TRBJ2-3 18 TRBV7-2 TGTGCCAGCAGCTTAGGTCCCCCTCCCCTAGGGGAATCGGGTACGCAGTATTTT CASSLGPPPLGESGTQYF
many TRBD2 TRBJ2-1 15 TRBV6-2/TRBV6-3 TGTGCCAGCCAGGGACTAGCGGGAGTATACAATGAGCAGTTCTTC CASQGLAGVYNEQFF
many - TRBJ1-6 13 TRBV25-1 TGTGCCAGCAGTGAACCTAATAATTCACCCCTCCACTTT CASSEPNNSPLHF
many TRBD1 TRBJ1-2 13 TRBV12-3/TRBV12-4 TGTGCCAGCAGTTTAGGACAGGGCGGCGGCTACACCTTC CASSLGQGGGYTF
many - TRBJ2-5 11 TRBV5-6 TGTGCCAGCAGCCAAAGCGGGACCCAGTACTTC CASSQSGTQYF
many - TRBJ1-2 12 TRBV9 TGTGCCAGCAGCGTGGACAACTATGGCTACACCTTC CASSVDNYGYTF